The clone carrying this TCR beta chain was seen a single time. What it recognizes is unknown. As defined, naive CD8 cells were CD45RO-negative and positively selected for CCR7, with terminally differentiated effector memory CD45RA+ cells excluded. The V gene lost 6 bases and the J gene lost 2 bases, with 10 bases spanning the gap. Germline V gives CDR1 SNHLY, CDR2 FYNNEI. The CDR3 length is 13 residues. This sample stems from a study of shared clonotypes between healthy human individuals. Study results and limitations: Generally, estimated richness proved larger in naive subsets than it did in memory subsets. Rarefaction analysis demonstrated incomplete sorted-subset sequencing notwithstanding large depth. Around 4.7% was the fraction of naive CD4 clonotypes found shared across a few donors.

Deep-level settings were used for running the assay. Only in-frame clones appear in the TCRdb table, and some are missing; sequencing was by immunoSEQ multiplex PCR. The data show 600,000 or so clones, with 95% to 98% seen just once and 0.3% held by the top ten. Sequencing was done on a sample of naive CD8+ T cells sorted from blood. The clonotype originates from a man aged 30 to 45 in good health. The chain joins TRBV2 to TRBJ2-5; D is unclear. CDR3 region: CASRSFVQETQYF. CDR3 nucleotide sequence: TGTGCCAGCAGGTCGTTTGTTCAAGAGACCCAGTACTTC. Filled out from reference TRBV2 and TRBJ2-5, the complete variable domain reads EPEVTQTPSHQVTQMGQEVILRCVPISNHLYFYWYRQILGQKVEFLVSFYNNEISEKSEIFDDQFSVERPDGSNFTLKIRSTKLEDSAMYFCASRSFVQETQYFGPGTRLLVL.